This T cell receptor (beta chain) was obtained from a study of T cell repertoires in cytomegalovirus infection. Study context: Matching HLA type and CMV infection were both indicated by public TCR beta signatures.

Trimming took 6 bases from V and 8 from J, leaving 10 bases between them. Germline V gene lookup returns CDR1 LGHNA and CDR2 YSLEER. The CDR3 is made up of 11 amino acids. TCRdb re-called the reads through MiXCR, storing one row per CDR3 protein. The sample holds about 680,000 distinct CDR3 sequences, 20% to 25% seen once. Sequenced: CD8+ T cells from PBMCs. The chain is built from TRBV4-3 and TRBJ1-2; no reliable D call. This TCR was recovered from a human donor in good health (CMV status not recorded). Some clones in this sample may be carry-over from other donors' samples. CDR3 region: CASSQNGGYTF. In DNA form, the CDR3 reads TGCGCCAGCAGTCAAAATGGGGGCTACACCTTC.